The T cell receptor beta chain under discussion was sequenced for a study of cytomegalovirus exposure and HLA in healthy donors. Overall study findings and caveats: V- and J-gene trimming in TCR beta was tied to a missense DCLRE1C variant by an analysis performed later. When analyzed later, the rates of TCR association showed variation by HLA locus, with DRB1 the most and HLA-C the fewest.

Researchers ran the PCR with 60 Vbeta and 13 Jbeta primers. Generated by immunoSEQ multiplex PCR, the TCRdb table keeps only in-frame clones and is missing some. The data hold 150,000 to 200,000 clones, with roughly 80% observed a single time. This clone was recorded a few times. What it binds is unknown. Germline CDR1 is SGHDT and CDR2 is YYEEEE. V was pared by 2 bases and J by 10 bases, with 10 bases between. This CDR3 region has 12 residues. The specimen sequenced was PBMCs. The sequence came from a woman between 45 and 65 years old in good health and CMV-seronegative. The chain has TRBV5-6 and TRBJ2-1; a weak D match, TRBD2 (6 bases). Written as DNA, the CDR3 is TGTGCCAGCAGCTTCTGGGCGGGGGAGCAGTTCTTC. It codes for CASSFWAGEQFF.